This T cell receptor (beta chain) was recorded in a study of T cells in Graves' hyperthyroidism and ophthalmopathy. Notes on the study in general: Researchers report that a 13 V-J model separated ophthalmopathy from stable hyperthyroidism. The blood repertoire included most of the expanded thyroid clonotypes above 0.001.

In this sample, this clonotype turned up a few times. Its antigen is not known. Uncontrolled infection, other autoimmune disease, pregnancy and lactation each barred patients from inclusion. RNA transcripts were the template for amplifying TCR beta CDR3 regions. Carried out on the TCR CDR3, a first-round RT-PCR used the HTBI primer set. TCRdb re-called the multiplex PCR reads with MiXCR, one entry per CDR3 protein. The data contain more than 500,000 distinct CDR3 sequences, approximately 49% of them singletons. V shed 0 bases and J 2 bases; nucleotides not matched to a gene: 5. The CDR3 consists of 16 residues. Germline loops: CDR1 SGHTA, CDR2 FQGNSA.

The chain recombines TRBV7-2 with TRBJ1-2, with TRBD1 matching 8 bases. This TCR derives from an adult woman with Graves' disease, either hyperthyroidism or ophthalmopathy (not recorded which). The sample comprised peripheral blood or thyroid tissue (not recorded which). The CDR3 nucleotides read TGTGCCAGCAGCTTAGCCCCGACAGGGGTGAACTATGGCTACACCTTC. It codes for CASSLAPTGVNYGYTF.